This TCR beta chain was sequenced during a study of blood T cell repertoires in COVID-19. Study information: Samples representing acute and convalescent COVID-19 were sourced from the United States, Italy and Spain. T cells, B-cell-depleted T cells, or PBMCs provided the cDNA or gDNA that served as material.

This CDR3 spans 18 amino acids. The V and J ends lost 2 bases and 2 bases, in that order; junction bases with no gene match: 9. The germline gives CDR1 SEHNR, CDR2 FQNEAQ (reference sequence). In its sample, this clone was seen a few times. Individuals aged about 18 to 95 years were recruited from 24 US areas. Methods used by the authors: Estimation of nucleated cell counts was performed using reference gene primer amplification. The protocol was immunoSEQ multiplex PCR, while the TCRdb copy is restricted to in-frame clones and leaves out a portion. Clonal size and the V and J genes are those of that table, whereas D and trimming came from the DNA. The repertoire holds roughly 240,000 clones, with around 85% as singletons.

Sequencing was performed on PBMCs or T cells enriched from blood (not recorded which). This TCR was recovered from a woman between 45 and 60 years old with acute COVID-19. The V call is TRBV7-9, the J call TRBJ2-3; TRBD1 agrees at 11 bases. For the CDR3, the DNA is TGTGCCAGCAGCTTAACTTACCGGGACAGGGGGACCACAGATACGCAGTATTTT. It specifies CASSLTYRDRGTTDTQYF.